This paragraph reports one T cell receptor (beta chain). Its antigen is unidentified. This sample was included in a study of radiation and T cells in renal cell carcinoma. Study-level points and caveats: In blood, top tumor clones expanded by 2 weeks, shrinking by 4. Pretreatment tumor biopsies were lacking, so baseline clonotypes are unknown.

The time point here: blood 4 weeks post-SBRT, at nephrectomy. Treatment given: 15 Gy SBRT to primary tumor, nephrectomy 4 weeks later. After SBRT, blood was collected at 2 and 4 weeks, plus baseline. Clear cell pathology was present in this patient's renal cell carcinoma. The germline gives CDR1 SGHTA, CDR2 FQGNSA. The CDR3 is made up of 14 amino acids. V dropped 5 bases and J dropped 2 bases, with 11 bases sitting between them. Profiling relied on immunoSEQ multiplex PCR, and the TCRdb table lists in-frame clones only, not all of them. The sample has around 180,000 clones; roughly 90% are singletons. The receptor's source is a woman in her 50s with renal cell carcinoma. The chain joins TRBV7-2 to TRBJ2-3; D is unclear. Sequences were derived from blood, sampled from a patient whose treatment included radiotherapy and nephrectomy. This CDR3 is CASSTFHSTDTQYF. For the CDR3, the DNA is TGTGCCAGCAGCACCTTTCATTCCACAGATACGCAGTATTTT.